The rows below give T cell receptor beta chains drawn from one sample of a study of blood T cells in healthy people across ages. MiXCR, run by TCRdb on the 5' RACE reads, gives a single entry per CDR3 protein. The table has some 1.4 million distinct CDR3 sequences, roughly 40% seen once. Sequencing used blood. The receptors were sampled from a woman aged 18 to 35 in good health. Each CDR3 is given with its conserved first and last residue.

CASSFLENGEQYF	TRBV5-1	TRBJ2-7
CASSQGVKDGYTF	TRBV6-5	TRBJ1-2
CASSIGGGIYEQYF	TRBV19	TRBJ2-7
CASSQTSGNMETQYF	TRBV7-2	TRBJ2-5
CASQGRGADTQYF	TRBV28	TRBJ2-3
CATSTGLTYTF	TRBV15	TRBJ1-2
CAIVESSNTEAFF	TRBV10-3	TRBJ1-1
CASSREGVSEQYF	TRBV5-5	TRBJ2-7
CASSLGDSRMGGYTF	TRBV12-3/TRBV12-4	TRBJ1-2
CASSLEWVQFF	TRBV12-3/TRBV12-4	TRBJ2-1
CSAPDRVETQYF	TRBV20-1	.
CASSLTGGIVNTEAFF	TRBV5-1	TRBJ1-1
CASSQTYVGHEQYF	TRBV3-1	.
CASSAPGGAREQYF	TRBV11-2	TRBJ2-7
CASSDRQGVNEQYF	TRBV10-2	TRBJ2-5
CASSGSGGTVNSPLHF	TRBV28	TRBJ1-6
CASSLRGTAGSEQFF	TRBV28	TRBJ2-1
CAWGVWTGIWETQYF	TRBV30	TRBJ2-5
CASSQEVHSPLHF	TRBV4-1	TRBJ1-6
CASSGGLFYEQYF	TRBV6-1	TRBJ2-7
CASSVVGSAEQYF	TRBV11-3	TRBJ2-7
CSASRGEAGEQFF	TRBV20-1	TRBJ2-1
CASSQGWSYNEQFF	TRBV4-1	TRBJ2-1
CASRGGLLAGVRTQYF	TRBV2	TRBJ2-3
CASSLSGSTTEAFF	TRBV27	TRBJ1-1
CASSPGQGDSPLHF	TRBV3-1	TRBJ1-6
CSVVLADYEQYF	TRBV29-1	TRBJ2-7
CASSDDRDSDEQYF	TRBV2	.
CAISEPGTGSNEQFF	TRBV10-3	TRBJ2-1
CASSSPASGAETQYF	TRBV28	.
CASIERIGGQNYGYTF	TRBV6-1	TRBJ1-2
CASSEPGGGQPQHF	TRBV6-4	TRBJ1-5
CASSVEGVNVLTF	TRBV9	TRBJ2-6
CSVWAIGNEQFF	TRBV29-1	TRBJ2-1
CASSFSGGRSSYNEQYF	TRBV5-1	.
CASSQGVWGDSGEQYF	TRBV4-1	.
CASRGEDTQYF	TRBV12-3/TRBV12-4	TRBJ2-3
CSVEGQFSPDGYTF	TRBV29-1	TRBJ1-2
CASSLLGQPYEQYF	TRBV12-3/TRBV12-4	.
CTSSLLGLAGNAYEQYF	TRBV12-3/TRBV12-4	.
CATSDLIHGEQFF	TRBV24-1	TRBJ2-1
CSARDPLLAGAGNIQYF	TRBV20-1	TRBJ2-4
CASSYRDRDTQYF	TRBV6-2/TRBV6-3	TRBJ2-3
CSARFAGGSYNEQFF	TRBV20-1	TRBJ2-1
CASKKIYNEQFF	TRBV6-1	TRBJ2-1
CASSSRTTGGTEAFF	TRBV7-2	TRBJ1-1
CASSQRTGGWNTEAFF	TRBV3-1	TRBJ1-1
CSARDTGLGYYEQYF	TRBV20-1	TRBJ2-7
CASSLNTGGRETQYF	TRBV7-9	TRBJ2-5
CASNPGQGVGELFF	TRBV5-1	TRBJ2-2